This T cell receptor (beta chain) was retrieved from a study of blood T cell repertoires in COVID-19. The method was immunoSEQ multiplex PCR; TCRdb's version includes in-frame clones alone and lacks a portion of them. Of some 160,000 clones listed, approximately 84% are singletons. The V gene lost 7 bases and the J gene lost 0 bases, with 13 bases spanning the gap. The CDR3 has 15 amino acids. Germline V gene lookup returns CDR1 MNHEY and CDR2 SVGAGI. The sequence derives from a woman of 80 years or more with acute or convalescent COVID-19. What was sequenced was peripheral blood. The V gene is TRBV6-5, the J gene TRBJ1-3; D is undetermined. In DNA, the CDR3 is TGTGCCAGCATCCCTGGGAGTTTCTCTGGAAACACCATATATTTT. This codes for CASIPGSFSGNTIYF.